This T cell receptor (beta chain) was recorded in a study of cytomegalovirus exposure and HLA in healthy donors. Points from the study as a whole: Sequencing depth across donors, presence/absence analyses assumed, was roughly uniform. Segments of the TCR beta V type were, in most cases, productive about 90% or about 30% of the time in an earlier analysis. Listed as cytomegalovirus-associated were 164 TCR beta chains.

Donors in the study were healthy people who gave bone marrow. CDR3 length: 15 residues. Germline V lookup: CDR1 MNHEY, CDR2 SVGAGI. The junction had 2 bases not matched to a gene; V was cut back by 4 bases and J by 3 bases. The PCR was carried out with 60 Vbeta primers and 13 Jbeta primers. Sequencing was performed with immunoSEQ multiplex PCR; in TCRdb, only in-frame clones are kept and a portion is missing. The sample includes around 200,000 clones, 77% of them seen just once. A word on this clone: Antigen specificity is unknown.

The chain is built from TRBV6-5 and TRBJ1-3; 11 nucleotides agree with TRBD1. The receptor was isolated from a woman aged 55-70 years in good health and CMV-seropositive. Sequencing was carried out using PBMCs. The CDR3 is CASSWTGGNGNTIYF. The CDR3 region has the DNA TGTGCCAGCAGTTGGACAGGGGGCAATGGAAACACCATATATTTT.